The rows below give T cell receptor beta chains drawn from one sample of a study of CD8 T cells in Susac syndrome. TCRdb itself ran the immunoSEQ multiplex PCR reads through MiXCR, one entry per CDR3 protein. This sample yields around 140,000 distinct CDR3 sequences, of which approximately 95% are seen a single time; approximately 0.12% belongs to the top ten. What was sequenced was CD4+ T cells from PBMCs. All receptors come from a human donor with multiple sclerosis. CDR3s include the opening cysteine and the closing phenylalanine or tryptophan. D genes are given only for firm matches. Clone size, where shown, is once, few, many, or a class for clones that have expanded.

v_call	d_call	j_call	clone_size	cdr3_aa	cdr3_nt
TRBV13	-	TRBJ2-7	-	CASRDPGSYEQYF	TGTGCCAGCAGGGACCCAGGGTCCTACGAGCAGTACTTC
TRBV27	TRBD1	TRBJ2-2	once	CASSSSRGTRNTGELFF	TGTGCCAGCAGTTCCTCCAGGGGGACAAGAAACACCGGGGAGCTGTTTTTT
TRBV9	-	TRBJ2-3	-	CASSPRGAYSTDTQYF	TGTGCCAGCAGCCCCAGAGGTGCCTACTCCACAGATACGCAGTATTTT
TRBV7-9	-	TRBJ1-1	once	CASSLEGSGAGTEAFF	TGTGCCAGCAGCTTAGAAGGTTCAGGGGCGGGCACTGAAGCTTTCTTT
TRBV29-1	-	TRBJ1-2	-	CSVGTSGYTF	TGCAGCGTTGGGACTAGTGGCTACACCTTC
TRBV15	TRBD1	TRBJ2-7	-	CATSREWTGNYEQYF	TGTGCCACCAGCAGAGAATGGACAGGCAACTACGAGCAGTACTTC
TRBV20-1	-	TRBJ2-1	-	CSALSPGAPYNEQFF	TGCAGTGCCCTATCCCCGGGGGCTCCCTACAATGAGCAGTTCTTC
TRBV4-1	-	TRBJ2-7	-	CASSLTQQGKYEQYF	TGCGCCAGCAGCCTCACCCAACAGGGTAAATACGAGCAGTACTTC
TRBV28	-	TRBJ2-7	-	CASLGGTSYEQYF	TGTGCCAGCCTGGGCGGTACCTCCTACGAGCAGTACTTC
TRBV12-3/TRBV12-4	-	TRBJ1-1	-	CATHPGAAGAFF	TGTGCCACCCACCCCGGGGCAGCTGGGGCTTTCTTT
TRBV7-9	-	TRBJ2-7	-	CASLDSYEQYF	TGTGCCAGCTTGGACTCCTACGAGCAGTACTTC
TRBV5-4	TRBD2	TRBJ2-2	-	CASSLVAGTGELFF	TGTGCCAGCAGCTTGGTAGCGGGGACCGGGGAGCTGTTTTTT
TRBV11-2	TRBD1	TRBJ2-5	-	CASSAPDRGRETQYF	TGTGCCAGCAGCGCCCCGGACAGGGGGCGAGAGACCCAGTACTTC
TRBV13	-	TRBJ2-5	-	CASSWSFREYF	TGTGCCAGCAGCTGGAGCTTTCGCGAGTACTTC
TRBV12-3/TRBV12-4	-	TRBJ2-2	-	CASSPGRSGELFF	TGTGCCAGCAGCCCCGGTCGATCCGGGGAGCTGTTTTTT
TRBV9	TRBD1	TRBJ2-5	-	CASSDAGQGQETQYF	TGTGCCAGCAGCGATGCCGGACAGGGGCAAGAGACCCAGTACTTC
TRBV20-1	TRBD2	TRBJ2-5	-	CSAPGLPQETQYF	TGCAGTGCTCCGGGACTACCCCAAGAGACCCAGTACTTC
TRBV15	-	TRBJ2-3	-	CATSRGTGLSTDTQYF	TGTGCCACCAGCAGAGGAACAGGGTTGAGCACAGATACGCAGTATTTT
TRBV20-1	-	TRBJ2-7	-	CSASVGQGLGEQYF	TGCAGTGCTAGCGTGGGGCAGGGCCTGGGGGAGCAGTACTTC
TRBV28	-	TRBJ2-6	-	CASSPLGSGANVLTF	TGTGCCAGCAGCCCGTTGGGATCGGGGGCCAACGTCCTGACTTTC
TRBV6-6	TRBD2	TRBJ2-1	-	CASSSPSGRVEQFF	TGTGCCAGCAGTTCACCTAGCGGGAGGGTTGAGCAGTTCTTC
TRBV29-1	-	TRBJ2-7	-	CSVTSLGYEQYF	TGCAGCGTAACTAGCCTGGGGTACGAGCAGTACTTC
TRBV12-3/TRBV12-4	-	TRBJ2-6	-	CASTEGDSGANVLTF	TGTGCCAGCACTGAGGGGGACTCTGGGGCCAACGTCCTGACTTTC
TRBV3-1	-	TRBJ1-1	-	CASSQGTSEAFF	TGTGCCAGCAGCCAAGGGACAAGCGAAGCTTTCTTT
TRBV5-8	-	TRBJ2-6	-	CASSLGPHRGSSGANVLTF	TGTGCCAGCAGCTTGGGCCCCCACCGGGGTAGCTCTGGGGCCAACGTCCTGACTTTC
TRBV7-2	TRBD1	TRBJ1-4	-	CASSLAQGARKLFF	TGTGCCAGCAGCTTAGCGCAGGGGGCGAGAAAACTGTTTTTT
TRBV20-1	-	TRBJ1-5	-	CSATRGGGNNQPQHF	TGCAGTGCTACACGGGGAGGGGGGAACAATCAGCCCCAGCATTTT
TRBV28	TRBD2	TRBJ2-7	-	CASSLPTGLGGGEQYF	TGTGCCAGCAGTTTACCGACGGGACTAGGAGGTGGGGAGCAGTACTTC
TRBV28	-	TRBJ1-5	-	CASRRQGQNQPQHF	TGTGCCAGCAGGCGCCAGGGGCAGAATCAGCCCCAGCATTTT
TRBV3-1	-	TRBJ1-1	-	CASSQAARGAEAFF	TGTGCCAGCAGCCAAGCGGCCCGGGGGGCTGAAGCTTTCTTT
TRBV20-1	-	TRBJ2-7	-	CSARNGERQYF	TGCAGTGCTAGGAACGGCGAACGACAGTACTTC
TRBV29-1	-	TRBJ1-4	once	CSVEDLTGRIGKLFF	TGCAGCGTTGAAGATTTAACAGGGAGGATTGGAAAACTGTTTTTT
TRBV15	TRBD2	TRBJ2-7	once	CATSRGLAGSYEQYF	TGTGCCACCAGCAGAGGACTAGCGGGTAGTTACGAGCAGTACTTC
TRBV6-6	-	TRBJ2-7	-	CASSYSTGPSSSEQYF	TGTGCCAGCAGTTACTCCACCGGGCCTTCGAGCTCCGAGCAGTACTTC
TRBV3-1	-	TRBJ1-1	-	CASSRRRGGVNTEAFF	TGTGCCAGCAGCCGACGCCGAGGAGGGGTGAACACTGAAGCTTTCTTT
TRBV24-1	-	TRBJ2-1	-	CATSDSIVVEQFF	TGTGCCACCAGTGATTCAATAGTAGTTGAGCAGTTCTTC
TRBV3-1	TRBD1	TRBJ2-7	-	CASSRPGQGLKTYEQYF	TGTGCCAGCAGCCGGCCGGGACAGGGTTTGAAGACCTACGAGCAGTACTTC
TRBV5-1	-	TRBJ1-2	-	CASSLVQGNYGYTF	TGCGCCAGCAGCTTGGTGCAGGGGAACTATGGCTACACCTTC
TRBV24-1	-	TRBJ2-7	-	CATSAGVGEQYF	TGTGCCACCAGTGCGGGGGTTGGCGAGCAGTACTTC
TRBV20-1	-	TRBJ1-2	-	CSANTVNYGYTF	TGCAGTGCTAACACGGTAAACTATGGCTACACCTTC
TRBV2	TRBD1	TRBJ2-5	-	CASSGFGDRVKTQYF	TGTGCCAGCAGTGGATTTGGGGACAGGGTAAAGACCCAGTACTTC
TRBV12-3/TRBV12-4	TRBD1	TRBJ2-6	few	CASSPRGSGANVLTF	TGTGCCAGCAGTCCCAGGGGGTCTGGGGCCAACGTCCTGACTTTC
TRBV28	TRBD2	TRBJ2-7	-	CASSLSTAGTYEQYF	TGTGCCAGCAGTTTGAGTACAGCGGGGACCTACGAGCAGTACTTC
TRBV20-1	-	TRBJ1-1	-	CSARDFRGVGTEAFF	TGCAGTGCTAGAGATTTCCGGGGGGTGGGCACTGAAGCTTTCTTT